Listed here are 10 T cell receptor beta chains from one sample, sequenced in a study of cytomegalovirus exposure and HLA in healthy donors. The PCR was carried out with 60 Vbeta primers and 13 Jbeta primers. Sequencing was performed with immunoSEQ multiplex PCR; in TCRdb, only in-frame clones are kept and a portion is missing. Counted here are 85,000 to 120,000 clones, over 80% occurring once; the ten biggest clones make up about 2.5%. Sequenced material: PBMCs. These receptors came from a man aged 35-49 years in good health and CMV-seronegative.

V usage is TRBV4-1 and J usage is TRBJ1-1; D gene uncertain. Germline V gene lookup returns CDR1 MGHRA and CDR2 YSYEKL. Trimming left V 2 bases short and J 4 bases short, with 11 bases between. The CDR3 covers 14 residues. CDR3 DNA: TGCGCCAGCAGCCAACCCCAGCGGGGCACTGAAGCTTTCTTT. Its protein product is CASSQPQRGTEAFF.

CDR3 DNA sequence: TGTGCCTGGAAACCAAGATTACAGGGGATGAACACTGAAGCTTTCTTT. This gives the protein CAWKPRLQGMNTEAFF. The chain has TRBV30 and TRBJ1-1; 7 nucleotides match TRBD1. Germline CDR1 and CDR2: GTSNPN and SVGIG (reference sequence). Trimming at V came to 4 bases and at J to 0 bases, leaving 11 bases not matched to a gene. The CDR3 runs to 16 residues.

The chain carries TRBV9 and TRBJ2-5; the match to TRBD2 covers 7 bases. Germline V gives CDR1 SGDLS, CDR2 YYNGEE. The trim removed 7 bases at V and 0 bases at J, leaving 6 bases unmatched. The CDR3 runs to 14 residues. CDR3 sequence: CASDGGTYQETQYF. The DNA of the CDR3 is TGTGCCAGCGACGGGGGGACCTACCAAGAGACCCAGTACTTC. Complete variable domain (other parts from reference TRBV9 and TRBJ2-5): DSGVTQTPKHLITATGQRVTLRCSPRSGDLSVYWYQQSLDQGLQFLIQYYNGEERAKGNILERFSAQQFPDLHSELNLSSLELGDSALYFCASDGGTYQETQYFGPGTRLLVL.

This rearrangement joins TRBV7-9 to TRBJ1-5, with a possible D match to TRBD1 (6 bases). In germline, CDR1 is SEHNR, CDR2 FQNEAQ (reference sequence). The V end lost 5 bases, the J end lost 5 bases, and 13 bases lay between the germline ends. This CDR3 spans 14 amino acids. The CDR3 region has the DNA TGTGCCAGCAGCCGAAACAGGGCGGATCAGCCCCAGCATTTT. This codes for CASSRNRADQPQHF.

The rearrangement joins TRBV4-3 to TRBJ1-2; 9 bases agree with TRBD1. The CDR3 extends over 15 amino acids. Germline V gene data show CDR1 as LGHNA and CDR2 as YSLEER. Trimming cost V 3 bases and J 7 bases; bases outside gene matches: 9. The CDR3 DNA reads TGCGCCAGCAGCCACCCGGGACAGGGTATAGGTGGCTACACCTTC. Amino acids: CASSHPGQGIGGYTF.

This chain links TRBV6-4 with TRBJ1-5; D may be TRBD1 (6 bases). This CDR3 has 15 residues. V lost 2 bases and J 2 bases, leaving 10 bases between the germline ends. The germline gives CDR1 MRHNA, CDR2 SNTAGT. The CDR3 DNA reads TGTGCCAGCAGTGACACCCACAGGGGCAATCAGCCCCAGCATTTT. Its translation: CASSDTHRGNQPQHF.

V gene TRBV7-9 combines with J gene TRBJ1-5; 8 positions agree with TRBD1. This CDR3 comprises 19 residues. Trimming removed 1 base from V and 0 bases from J; junction bases left unmatched: 11. Germline V gene lookup returns CDR1 SEHNR and CDR2 FQNEAQ (reference sequence). This CDR3 is CASSLGGGQGIGSNQPQHF. The CDR3 DNA sequence: TGTGCCAGCAGCTTAGGCGGCGGACAGGGAATAGGTAGCAATCAGCCCCAGCATTTT.

The chain combines TRBV6-1 with TRBJ1-4; unclear D gene. CDR1 and CDR2 (germline): MNHNS, SASEGT. This CDR3 comprises 14 residues. The V end lost 3 bases, the J end lost 4 bases, and 9 bases lay between the germline ends. The CDR3 sequence: CASSEYSDNEKLFF. CDR3 sequence (DNA): TGTGCCAGCAGTGAGTACAGTGATAATGAAAAACTGTTTTTT.

The chain recombines TRBV5-8 with TRBJ2-3; D gene ambiguous. The CDR3 sequence is 13 residues long. V lost 4 bases and J 4 bases, leaving 10 bases between the germline ends. The germline gives CDR1 SGHTS, CDR2 YDEGEE. The DNA of the CDR3 is TGTGCCAGCAGCCAAGAGTCCGCAGATACGCAGTATTTT. Translation gives CASSQESADTQYF.

This clone came up a few times. The V call is TRBV9, the J call TRBJ2-3, with TRBD2 matching over 7 bases. The V gene end was trimmed by 0 bases and the J gene end by 3 bases; junction bases not matched to a gene: 10. The CDR3 loop spans 17 amino acids. From germline, CDR1 is SGDLS and CDR2 YYNGEE. CDR3 amino acids: CASSVGETSSLTDTQYF. CDR3 coding DNA: TGTGCCAGCAGCGTAGGAGAGACTAGCAGCCTGACAGATACGCAGTATTTT. Looking up the rest from reference TRBV9 and TRBJ2-3 gives the full variable domain: DSGVTQTPKHLITATGQRVTLRCSPRSGDLSVYWYQQSLDQGLQFLIQYYNGEERAKGNILERFSAQQFPDLHSELNLSSLELGDSALYFCASSVGETSSLTDTQYFGPGTRLTVL.